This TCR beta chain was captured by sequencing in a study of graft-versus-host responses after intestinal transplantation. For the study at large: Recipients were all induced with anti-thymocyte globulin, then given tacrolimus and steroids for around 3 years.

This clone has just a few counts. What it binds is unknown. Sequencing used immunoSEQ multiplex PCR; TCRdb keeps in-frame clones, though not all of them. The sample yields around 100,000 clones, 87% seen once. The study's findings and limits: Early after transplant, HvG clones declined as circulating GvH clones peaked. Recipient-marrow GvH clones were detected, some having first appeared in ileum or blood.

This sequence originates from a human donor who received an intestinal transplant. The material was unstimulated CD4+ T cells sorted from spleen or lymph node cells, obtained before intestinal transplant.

The CDR3 bases are TGTGCCATCAGTGGGACTACTAGCTGGGGGGAGACCCAGTACTTC. This sequence encodes CAISGTTSWGETQYF. This rearrangement joins TRBV10-3 to TRBJ2-5; maybe TRBD2 (6 bases). The CDR3 runs 15 residues. From germline, CDR1 is ENHRY and CDR2 SYGVKD. Trimming took 4 bases from V and 5 from J, leaving 17 bases between them.